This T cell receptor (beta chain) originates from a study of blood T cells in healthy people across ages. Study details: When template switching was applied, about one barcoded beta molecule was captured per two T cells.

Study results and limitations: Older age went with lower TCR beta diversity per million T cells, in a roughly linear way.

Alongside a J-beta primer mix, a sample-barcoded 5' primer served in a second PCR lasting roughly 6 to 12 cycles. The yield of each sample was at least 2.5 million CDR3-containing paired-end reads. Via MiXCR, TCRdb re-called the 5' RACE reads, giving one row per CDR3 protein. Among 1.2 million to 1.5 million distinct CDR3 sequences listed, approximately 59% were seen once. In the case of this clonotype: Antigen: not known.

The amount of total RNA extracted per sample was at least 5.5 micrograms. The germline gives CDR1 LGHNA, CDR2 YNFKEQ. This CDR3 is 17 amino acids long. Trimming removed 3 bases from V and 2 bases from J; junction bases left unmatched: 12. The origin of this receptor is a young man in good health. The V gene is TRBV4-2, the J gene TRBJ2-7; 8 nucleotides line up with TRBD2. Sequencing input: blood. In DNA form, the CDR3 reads TGTGCCAGCAGCCAGGGGGGGCGGGGGGTAACTCCCTACGAGCAGTACTTC. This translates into CASSQGGRGVTPYEQYF.